This T cell receptor beta chain was obtained from a study of CD8 T cells in Susac syndrome. Reverse transcription used roughly 0.5 to 1 ug RNA and random hexamers. TCRdb re-analysed the immunoSEQ multiplex PCR reads in MiXCR, keeping a single row per CDR3 protein. The table includes 150,000 to 200,000 distinct CDR3 sequences, 93% detected once. Sequences were obtained from CD4+ T cells from PBMCs. The sequence was obtained from a human donor in good health.

Written as DNA, the CDR3 is TGTGCCAGCAGCTTGGACAGGAGAGTCACAGATACGCAGTATTTT. The encoded protein is CASSLDRRVTDTQYF. The chain links TRBV5-4 to TRBJ2-3; possible D gene TRBD1, 5 bases. The CDR3 sequence is 15 residues long. Per the germline V gene, CDR1 is SGHNT and CDR2 is YYREEE (reference sequence). Trimming took 0 bases from V and 2 from J, leaving 10 bases between them. The full variable domain, rest sourced from reference TRBV5-4 and TRBJ2-3, is ETGVTQSPTHLIKTRGQQVTLRCSSQSGHNTVSWYQQALGQGPQFIFQYYREEENGRGNFPPRFSGLQFPNYSSELNVNALELDDSALYLCASSLDRRVTDTQYFGPGTRLTVL.